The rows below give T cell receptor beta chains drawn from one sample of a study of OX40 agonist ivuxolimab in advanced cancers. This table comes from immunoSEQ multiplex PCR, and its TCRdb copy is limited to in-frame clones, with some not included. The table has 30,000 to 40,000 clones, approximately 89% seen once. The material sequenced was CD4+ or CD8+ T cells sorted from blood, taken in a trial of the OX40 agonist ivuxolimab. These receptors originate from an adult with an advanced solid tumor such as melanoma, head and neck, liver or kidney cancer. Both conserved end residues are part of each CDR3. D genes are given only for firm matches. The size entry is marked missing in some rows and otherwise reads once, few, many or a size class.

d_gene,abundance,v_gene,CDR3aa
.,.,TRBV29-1,CSVESESNQPQHF
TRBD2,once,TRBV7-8,CASSLKRLAGIDEQYF
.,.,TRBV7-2,CASSLVRDTEAFF
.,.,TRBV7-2,CASSLEGRVYGYTF
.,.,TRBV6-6,CASSSRLGEQFF
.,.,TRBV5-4,CASSLPGAASSYNEQFF
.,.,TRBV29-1,CSVRGTHMNTEAFF
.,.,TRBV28,CASSPGTGRTEAFF
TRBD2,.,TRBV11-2,CASSLGSSGVNEQFF
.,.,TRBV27,CASSLSGGAGYNEQFF
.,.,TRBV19,CASRRTTPGGGNQPQHF
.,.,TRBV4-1,CASSQDQGRGEKLFF
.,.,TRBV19,CASSIGRLGQETQYF
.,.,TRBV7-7,CASSLVKIGRGNTEAFF
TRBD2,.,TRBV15,CATSRTSGSYNEQFF
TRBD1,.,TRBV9,CASSDSRTGFSGNTIYF
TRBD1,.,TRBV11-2,CASSLAGRGHTEAFF
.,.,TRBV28,CASSLFLINNRISKRFAEAFF
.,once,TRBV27,CASSRPGQGIEQYF
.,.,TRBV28,CASYRGGATNEKLFF
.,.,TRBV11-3,CASSLAENTEAFF
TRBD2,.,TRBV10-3,CAISAAGTSSHEQYF
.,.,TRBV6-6,CASSYERGYTF
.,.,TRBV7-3,CASRGPGNEQFF
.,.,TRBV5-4,CASSLKTGSTDTQYF
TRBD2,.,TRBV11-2,CASSNIAGGGTQYF
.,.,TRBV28,CASSLSTEAFF
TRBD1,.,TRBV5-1,CASSVGQVYNEQFF
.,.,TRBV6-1,CASSEALGGFGNTIYF
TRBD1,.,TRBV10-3,CAISGWNRGVDEAFF
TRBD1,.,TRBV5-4,CASSLTGSFYNEQFF
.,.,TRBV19,CASSIVGGNQPQHF
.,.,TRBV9,CASSVEAGTQYF
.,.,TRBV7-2,CASSLQFEKLFF
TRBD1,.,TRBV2,CASSGQGEPYGYTF
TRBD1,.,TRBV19,CASSTSRTGGFGYTF
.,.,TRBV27,CASSQRVGEKLFF
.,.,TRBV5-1,CASSLVGRVTDTQYF
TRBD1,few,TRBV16,CASTTGDRYEQYF
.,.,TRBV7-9,CASSVNFGVKLFF
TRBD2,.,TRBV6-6,CASRWTSVNEQFF
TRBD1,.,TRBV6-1,CASRPTGGPLQFF
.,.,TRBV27,CASSTNFYQPQHF